Following are 20 T cell receptor beta chains from one sample sequenced in a study of breast tumors, draining lymph nodes, adjacent tissues. TCRdb fed the multiplex PCR reads into MiXCR, producing one record per CDR3 protein. The sample contains 50,000 to 65,000 distinct CDR3 sequences, around 40% of which appear only once. Material: breast tumor tissue. The receptors were gathered from a female donor with breast cancer. Some clones in this sample may be carry-over from other donors' samples.

This clonotype was observed a handful of times. The chain combines TRBV5-1 with TRBJ1-1; 7 bases match TRBD1. Germline V gene data show CDR1 as SGHRS and CDR2 as YFSETQ. The CDR3 has 14 amino acids. Germline trimming cut 2 bases from V and 3 bases from J; bases unmatched to any gene: 4. The CDR3 here is CASSFTTGYTEAFF. In DNA, the CDR3 is TGCGCCAGCAGCTTCACGACAGGGTACACTGAAGCTTTCTTT.

This clonotype came up a few times. This clone may be a read error of a much larger clone one base away. The chain uses TRBV2 and TRBJ2-7; 11 nucleotides agree with TRBD1. Germline V gene sequence: CDR1 SNHLY, CDR2 FYNNEI. CDR3 length equals 13 residues. The CDR3 DNA reads as TGTGTCAGCAGGGAGGGACAGGGGGGCGAGCAGTACTTC. Its protein is CVSREGQGGEQYF. The whole variable domain, filled in from reference TRBV2 and TRBJ2-7, reads EPEVTQTPSHQVTQMGQEVILRCVPISNHLYFYWYRQILGQKVEFLVSFYNNEISEKSEIFDDQFSVERPDGSNFTLKIRSTKLEDSAMYFCVSREGQGGEQYFGPGTRLTVT.

This clonotype was observed many times. V usage is TRBV10-3 and J usage is TRBJ2-1; 10 nucleotides align to TRBD2. V gave up 7 bases and J gave up 4 bases; unmatched junction bases: 13. Per the germline V gene, CDR1 is ENHRY and CDR2 is SYGVKD. The CDR3 has 17 residues. CDR3 residues: CAITRAGGELGYNEQFF. Here the CDR3 DNA reads TGTGCCATCACCCGAGCGGGAGGGGAGCTAGGTTACAATGAGCAGTTCTTC.

This clonotype was observed at least ten times. The chain links TRBV12-3 or TRBV12-4 to TRBJ2-3; D gene uncertain. The CDR3 is 15 amino acids. V gave up 0 bases and J gave up 2 bases, with 9 bases separating them. The CDR3 spells CASSLAGIPTDTQYF. DNA for the CDR3: TGTGCCAGCAGTTTAGCAGGGATACCCACAGATACGCAGTATTTT.

Worth noting for this clonotype: No DNA is shown, since the ends of the CDR3 on it are uncertain; the CDR3 is the one TCRdb lists. This chain uses TRBV5-4 with TRBJ2-1; TRBD2 was called by the table and not checked on the DNA. Germline CDR1 is SGHNT and CDR2 is YYREEE (reference sequence). The CDR3 is made up of 22 amino acids, end residues included. This CDR3 is CASSFYICSARGSGSSYNEQFF.

The chain couples TRBV20-1 to TRBJ2-5, with D possibly TRBD1 on 6 matching bases. The germline gives CDR1 DFQATT, CDR2 SNEGSKA (reference sequence). Trimming cost V 0 bases and J 5 bases, with 10 bases left between them. This CDR3 comprises 13 residues. CDR3 amino acids: CSARDQQGETQYF. CDR3 bases: TGCAGTGCTAGAGACCAGCAGGGGGAGACCCAGTACTTC.

This clonotype was recorded at least ten times. This chain links TRBV4-2 with TRBJ2-2; D possibly corresponds to TRBD1 (5 bases). Germline values: CDR1 LGHNA, CDR2 YNFKEQ. V lost 4 bases and J 5 bases, leaving 8 bases between the germline ends. The CDR3 extends over 13 amino acids. The chain's CDR3 is CASSLQGTGELFF. For the CDR3, the DNA is TGTGCCAGCAGCCTTCAGGGTACCGGGGAGCTGTTTTTT.

At least ten counts were recorded for this clonotype. The chain carries TRBV2 and TRBJ1-6; perhaps TRBD1 as D (6 bases). The CDR3 runs 13 residues. Germline V gives CDR1 SNHLY, CDR2 FYNNEI. Trimming removed 6 bases at V and 7 bases at J, with 10 bases between. The CDR3 DNA is TGTGCCAGCAGGCGACAGGTCAATTCACCCCTCCACTTT. Protein sequence: CASRRQVNSPLHF.

This clonotype is a singleton in its sample. The chain has TRBV5-4 and TRBJ2-2; D is unresolved. CDR1 and CDR2 from the germline V gene are SGHNT and YYREEE (reference sequence). Trimming took 1 base from V and 5 from J, leaving 3 bases between them. The CDR3 totals 12 residues. CDR3 nucleotides: TGTGCCAGCAGCTTGAAGACCGGGGAGCTGTTTTTT. It is translated as CASSLKTGELFF.

V gene TRBV29-1 combines with J gene TRBJ1-1; tentatively, D is TRBD1 (5 bases). Trimming took 2 bases from V and 11 from J, leaving 9 bases between them. The CDR3 is 10 residues long. The germline V gene encodes CDR1 SQVTM and CDR2 ANQGSEA. This CDR3 is CSVEFKGAFF. In nucleotides, the CDR3 is TGCAGCGTTGAATTTAAGGGGGCTTTCTTT.

On this clonotype itself: The missing conserved phenylalanine or tryptophan at the end of this CDR3 makes a read error likely. The chain couples TRBV7-3 to TRBJ2-5; D is possibly TRBD2 (5 bases). The CDR3 contains 13 residues. CDR1 is SGHTA and CDR2 is FQGTGA in the germline V gene. Trimming removed 0 bases from V and 6 bases from J, with 8 bases in between. CDR3 sequence reads: CASSLTGSQTQYL. DNA for the CDR3: TGTGCCAGCAGCTTAACAGGGAGTCAGACCCAGTACCTC.

This clonotype was observed once. One base away lies a much larger clone, so this may be a sequencing read error. This chain links TRBV5-5 with TRBJ2-1, with D possibly matching TRBD2 (5 bases). CDR1 and CDR2 from the germline V gene are SGHKS and YYEKEE (reference sequence). The CDR3 totals 16 residues. CDR3 loop: CASSPGRGSSYSEQFF. The CDR3 DNA reads as TGTGCCAGCAGCCCAGGACGGGGAAGCTCCTACAGTGAGCAGTTCTTC. Full variable domain (outside the CDR3, taken from reference TRBV5-5 and TRBJ2-1): DAGVTQSPTHLIKTRGQQVTLRCSPISGHKSVSWYQQVLGQGPQFIFQYYEKEERGRGNFPDRFSARQFPNYSSELNVNALLLGDSALYLCASSPGRGSSYSEQFFGPGTRLTVL.

V usage is TRBV20-1 and J usage is TRBJ2-5; D is undetermined. From germline, CDR1 is DFQATT and CDR2 SNEGSKA (reference sequence). Trimming left V 3 bases short and J 1 base short, with 12 bases between. CDR3 size: 14 residues. The CDR3 is CSARPAGLQETQYF. As DNA, the CDR3 is TGCAGTGCTAGGCCAGCCGGGCTCCAAGAGACCCAGTACTTC.

This clonotype was counted between two and nine times. The V gene is TRBV7-9, the J gene TRBJ1-2; a possible D gene is TRBD1 (5 bases). The CDR3 contains 12 residues. Germline values: CDR1 SEHNR, CDR2 FQNEAQ (reference sequence). Trimming removed 3 bases at V and 3 bases at J, with 5 bases between. The CDR3 region is CASSLGDYGYTF. CDR3 sequence (DNA): TGTGCCAGCAGCTTGGGGGACTATGGCTACACCTTC.

This clonotype was seen a few times. The CDR3 does not close with the conserved phenylalanine or tryptophan, likely indicating a read error. It is unclear where the CDR3 begins or ends on the DNA, so no DNA is shown, and the CDR3 is as TCRdb lists it. J is TRBJ2-5 and V is TRBV7-9. Germline lookup yields CDR1 SEHNR and CDR2 FQNEAQ (reference sequence). Counting both end residues, the CDR3 totals 15 amino acids. CDR3 loop: CASSLVRRNGETQHL.

This clonotype counts as medium-sized (0.01 to 0.1%). V and J are TRBV5-1 and TRBJ1-2; 7 positions agree with TRBD1. Trimming at V came to 0 bases and at J to 7 bases, leaving 3 bases not matched to a gene. CDR1 is SGHRS and CDR2 is YFSETQ in the germline V gene. CDR3 size: 13 residues. The CDR3 here is CASSLVQGSGYTF. The CDR3 DNA reads as TGCGCCAGCAGCTTGGTACAGGGGAGTGGCTACACCTTC.

Note on this clonotype: In this CDR3 the conserved last residue, phenylalanine or tryptophan, is missing, so a read error is likely. The gene calls are TRBV7-2 and TRBJ2-7; D is perhaps TRBD1 or TRBD2 (7 bases each). The length of the CDR3 is 14 residues. Germline CDR1 is SGHTA and CDR2 is FQGNSA. V was cut by 5 bases and J by 2 bases, with 13 bases left in between. The CDR3: CASSQQGGAYEQYL. CDR3 nucleotides: TGTGCCAGCAGCCAGCAGGGGGGGGCCTACGAGCAGTACCTC.

This clonotype was seen only once. The gene calls are TRBV29-1 and TRBJ2-7; TRBD1 matches at 7 bases. Germline V gene lookup returns CDR1 SQVTM and CDR2 ANQGSEA. Losses at the gene ends were 8 bases for V and 5 bases for J; bases not matched to a gene: 6. The CDR3 is 11 amino acids. In DNA form, the CDR3 reads TGCAGCTTGGGAGACAGGGACGAGCAGTACTTC. Residues: CSLGDRDEQYF.

The table lists this clonotype with a count of one. The germline gene is not matched at one end of the junction; a read error may be the cause. V gene TRBV3-1 combines with J gene TRBJ2-7, with 7 bases identical to TRBD1. CDR1 and CDR2 (germline): LGHDT, YNNKEL (reference sequence). This CDR3 has 15 amino acids. CDR3 in amino acids: CASSRGPRGTYEQYF. Here the CDR3 DNA reads TGCGCCAGCAGCCGCGGACCCAGGGGGACCTACGAGCAGTACTTC.

This clonotype was seen repeatedly, ten times or more. The chain employs TRBV3-1 and TRBJ2-7, with D possibly being TRBD1 (5 bases). Trimming pared 2 bases from V and 3 bases from J, leaving 11 bases between. This CDR3 spans 14 amino acids. The germline V gene has CDR1 LGHDT and CDR2 YNNKEL (reference sequence). This CDR3 reads CASSQRRQNYEQYF. CDR3 nucleotide sequence: TGTGCCAGCAGCCAACGGCGACAGAACTACGAGCAGTACTTC.